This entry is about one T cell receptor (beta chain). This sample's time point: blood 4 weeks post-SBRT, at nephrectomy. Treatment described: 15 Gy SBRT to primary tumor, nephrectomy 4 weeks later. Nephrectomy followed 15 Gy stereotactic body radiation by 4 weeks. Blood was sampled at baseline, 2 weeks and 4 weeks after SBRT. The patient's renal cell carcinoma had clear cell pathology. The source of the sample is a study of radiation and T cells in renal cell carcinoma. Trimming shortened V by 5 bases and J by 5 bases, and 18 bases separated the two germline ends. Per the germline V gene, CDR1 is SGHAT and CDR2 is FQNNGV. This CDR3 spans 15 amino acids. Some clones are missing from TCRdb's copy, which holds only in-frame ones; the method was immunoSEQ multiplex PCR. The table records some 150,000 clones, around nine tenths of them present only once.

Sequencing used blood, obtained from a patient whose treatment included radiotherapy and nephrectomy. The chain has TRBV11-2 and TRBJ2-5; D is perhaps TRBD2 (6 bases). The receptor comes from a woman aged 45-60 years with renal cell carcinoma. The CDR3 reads CASSLTTGEGETQYF. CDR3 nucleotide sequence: TGTGCCAGCAGCCTTACAACGGGGGAAGGGGAGACCCAGTACTTC. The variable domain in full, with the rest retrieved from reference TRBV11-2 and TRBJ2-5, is EAGVAQSPRYKIIEKRQSVAFWCNPISGHATLYWYQQILGQGPKLLIQFQNNGVVDDSQLPKDRFSAERLKGVDSTLKIQPAKLEDSAVYLCASSLTTGEGETQYFGPGTRLLVL.